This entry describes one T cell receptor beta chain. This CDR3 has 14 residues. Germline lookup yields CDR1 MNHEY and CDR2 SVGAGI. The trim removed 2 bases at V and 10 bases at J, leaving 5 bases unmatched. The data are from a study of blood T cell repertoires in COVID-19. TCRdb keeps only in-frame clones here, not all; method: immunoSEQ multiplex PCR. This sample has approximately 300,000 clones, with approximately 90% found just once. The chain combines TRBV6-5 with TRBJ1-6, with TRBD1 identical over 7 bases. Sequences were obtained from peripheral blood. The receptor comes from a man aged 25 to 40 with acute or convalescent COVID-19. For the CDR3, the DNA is TGTGCCAGCAGTTACAGGGACAGAAACTCACCCCTCCACTTT. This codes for CASSYRDRNSPLHF.